The clone carrying this T cell receptor (beta chain) has just a few counts. The antigen is unknown. The time point was: pre-sensitization, week 0. Treatment defined: therapeutic diphenylcyclopropenone sensitization with weekly scalp DPC. The sample originates from a study of human T cells and chemical hapten exposure. Study summary: Each patch test put 0.01% DPC on the upper back, and results were read at 6 days. Recorded diagnoses among the mostly female patients were alopecia areata, totalis or universalis. Study-level points and caveats: The number of TCRs over 1 in 1000 frequency stayed unchanged after DPC. The donors suffered from alopecia, so their immune response may not match that of healthy people.

The V end lost 4 bases, the J end lost 4 bases, and 13 bases lay between the germline ends. The CDR3 covers 14 residues. CDR1 is SGDLS, CDR2 YYNGEE, per germline. TCRdb independently ran MiXCR on the RACE reads; one entry per CDR3 protein. The data show about 300,000 distinct CDR3 sequences, about 5.4% seen once. This chain links TRBV9 with TRBJ2-3; no clear D. The source material was whole blood, sampled in connection with sensitization to the hapten diphenylcyclopropenone (DPC). This TCR was sampled from a woman in her late teens or twenties with alopecia areata. Some clones in this sample may be carry-over from other donors' samples. The CDR3 nucleotides read TGTGCCAGCAGCCCTGAATGGGGTTCAGATACGCAGTATTTT. This translates into CASSPEWGSDTQYF. The whole variable domain, remainder taken from reference TRBV9 and TRBJ2-3, is DSGVTQTPKHLITATGQRVTLRCSPRSGDLSVYWYQQSLDQGLQFLIQYYNGEERAKGNILERFSAQQFPDLHSELNLSSLELGDSALYFCASSPEWGSDTQYFGPGTRLTVL.